Here is one T cell receptor beta chain with its context. Produced via immunoSEQ multiplex PCR; TCRdb's table is partial and in-frame only. The data contain 130,000 to 150,000 clones, approximately 84% of them singletons. Trimming stripped 2 bases from V and 4 bases from J, with 12 bases between. Germline V gene data show CDR1 as MNHNS and CDR2 as SASEGT. The CDR3 is made up of 15 amino acids. This specimen belongs to a study of blood T cell repertoires in COVID-19. Background on the study: Whether acute or convalescent, the COVID-19 samples came from the United States, Italy and Spain.

The chain recombines TRBV6-1 with TRBJ1-3, with D tentatively TRBD1 (5 bases). Sequencing was done on a sample of peripheral blood. The clonotype was recovered from a woman older than 75 in a cohort sampled during active or convalescent COVID-19. The CDR3 region is CASSEQGGLGNTIYF. DNA for the CDR3: TGTGCCAGCAGTGAACAGGGAGGCTTGGGAAACACCATATATTTT.